This T cell receptor (beta chain) comes out of a study of T cells in Graves' hyperthyroidism and ophthalmopathy. Background on the study: Pretreatment peripheral blood was obtained at initial diagnosis.

Amplified TCR beta CDR3 regions derived from RNA transcripts. The HTBI primer set served for first-round RT-PCR of the TCR CDR3. A single record per CDR3 protein comes from TCRdb applying MiXCR to the multiplex PCR reads. The data show around 800,000 distinct CDR3 sequences, around 39% seen once. Stable disease denoted Graves' hyperthyroidism without ophthalmopathy progression within 18 months. Patients showing uncontrolled infection, other autoimmune disease, pregnancy or lactation were ineligible. The PBMCs were sourced from fresh peripheral blood (about 10 ml). Trimming took off 5 bases at V and 5 bases at J, with 12 bases between the two ends. This CDR3 is built from 13 residues. Germline assignment: CDR1 SQVTM and CDR2 ANQGSEA.

The chain joins TRBV29-1 to TRBJ2-2; weak D call: TRBD2 (5 bases). The clonotype was recovered from a young man with Graves' hyperthyroidism. The sample consisted of blood. CDR3 region: CSVTGIGTGELFF. The CDR3 region has the DNA TGCAGCGTTACGGGAATAGGGACCGGGGAGCTGTTTTTT.